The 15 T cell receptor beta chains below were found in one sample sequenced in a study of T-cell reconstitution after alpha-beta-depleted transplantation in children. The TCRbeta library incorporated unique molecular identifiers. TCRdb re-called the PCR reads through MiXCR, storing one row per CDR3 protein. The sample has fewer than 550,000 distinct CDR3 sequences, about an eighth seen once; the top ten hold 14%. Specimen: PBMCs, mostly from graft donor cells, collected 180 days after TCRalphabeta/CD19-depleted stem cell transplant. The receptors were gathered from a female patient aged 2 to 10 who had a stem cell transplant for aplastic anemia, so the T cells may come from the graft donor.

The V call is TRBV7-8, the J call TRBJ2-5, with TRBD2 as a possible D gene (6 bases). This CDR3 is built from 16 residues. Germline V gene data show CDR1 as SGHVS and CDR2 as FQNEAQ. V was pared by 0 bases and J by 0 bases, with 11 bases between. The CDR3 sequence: CASSLAWRAYQETQYF. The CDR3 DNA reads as TGTGCCAGCAGCTTAGCGTGGAGGGCCTACCAAGAGACCCAGTACTTC.

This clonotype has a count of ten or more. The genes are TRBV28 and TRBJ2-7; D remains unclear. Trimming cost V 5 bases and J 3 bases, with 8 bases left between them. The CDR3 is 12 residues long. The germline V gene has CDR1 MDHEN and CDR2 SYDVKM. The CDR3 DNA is TGTGCCAGCAGTAACACTTACTACGAGCAGTACTTC. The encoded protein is CASSNTYYEQYF.

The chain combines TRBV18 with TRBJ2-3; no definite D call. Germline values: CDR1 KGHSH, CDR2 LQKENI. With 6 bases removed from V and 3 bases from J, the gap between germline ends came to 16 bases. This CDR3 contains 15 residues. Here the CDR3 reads CASSPEDLATDTQYF. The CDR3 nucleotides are TGTGCCAGCTCGCCCGAGGACCTGGCTACAGATACGCAGTATTTT.

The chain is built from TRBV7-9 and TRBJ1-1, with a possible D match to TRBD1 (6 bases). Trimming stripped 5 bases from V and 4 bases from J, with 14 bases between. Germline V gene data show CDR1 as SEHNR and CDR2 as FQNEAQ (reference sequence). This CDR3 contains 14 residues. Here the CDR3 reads CASSPDSPLTEAFF. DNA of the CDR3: TGTGCCAGCAGCCCGGACAGCCCCCTCACTGAAGCTTTCTTT.

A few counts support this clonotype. CDR3 nucleotides: TGTGCCACCAGTGGGGACAGGGTTAATCAGCCCCAGCATTTT. Protein sequence: CATSGDRVNQPQHF. The genes are TRBV24-1 and TRBJ1-5, with 9 bases matching TRBD1. The germline V gene encodes CDR1 KGHDR and CDR2 SFDVKD. The CDR3 loop spans 14 amino acids. J gave up 4 bases and V 5 bases, and 2 bases lay outside the gene matches.

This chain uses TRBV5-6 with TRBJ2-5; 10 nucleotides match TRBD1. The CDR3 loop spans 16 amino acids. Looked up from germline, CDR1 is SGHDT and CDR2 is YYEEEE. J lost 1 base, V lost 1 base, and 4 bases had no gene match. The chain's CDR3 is CASSLLDRGIQETQYF. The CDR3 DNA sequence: TGTGCCAGCAGCTTGTTGGACAGGGGGATCCAAGAGACCCAGTACTTC.

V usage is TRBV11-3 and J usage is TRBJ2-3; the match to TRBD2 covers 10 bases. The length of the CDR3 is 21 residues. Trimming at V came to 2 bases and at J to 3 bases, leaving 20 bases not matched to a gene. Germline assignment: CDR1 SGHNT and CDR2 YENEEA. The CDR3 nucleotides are TGTGCCAGCAGCTTATTGTTTACGAGCGGGAGGGCCGTTTCAAAAACAGATACGCAGTATTTT. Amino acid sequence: CASSLLFTSGRAVSKTDTQYF.

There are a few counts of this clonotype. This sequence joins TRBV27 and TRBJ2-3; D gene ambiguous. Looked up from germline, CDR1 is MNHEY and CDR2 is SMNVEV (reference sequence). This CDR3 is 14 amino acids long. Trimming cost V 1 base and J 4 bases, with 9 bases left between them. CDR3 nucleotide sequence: TGTGCCAGCAGTTTATTGCCTGGAGCAGATACGCAGTATTTT. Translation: CASSLLPGADTQYF.

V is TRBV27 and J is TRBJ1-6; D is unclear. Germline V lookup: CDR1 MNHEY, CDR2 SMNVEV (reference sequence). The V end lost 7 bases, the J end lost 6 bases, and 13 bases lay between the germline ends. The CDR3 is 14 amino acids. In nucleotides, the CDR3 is TGTGCCAGCACCTTACAGCGGTGTAATTCACCCCTCCACTTT. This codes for CASTLQRCNSPLHF.

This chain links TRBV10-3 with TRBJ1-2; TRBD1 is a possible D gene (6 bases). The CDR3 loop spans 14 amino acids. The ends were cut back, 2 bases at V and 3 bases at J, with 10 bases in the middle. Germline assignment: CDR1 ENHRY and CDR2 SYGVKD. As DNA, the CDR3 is TGTGCCATCAGTGAGGCAGGGGCTCACTATGGCTACACCTTC. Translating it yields CAISEAGAHYGYTF.

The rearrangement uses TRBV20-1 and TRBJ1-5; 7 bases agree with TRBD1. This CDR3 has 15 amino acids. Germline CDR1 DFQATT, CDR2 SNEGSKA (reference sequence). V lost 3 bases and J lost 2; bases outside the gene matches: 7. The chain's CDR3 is CSASQGDFGNQPQHF. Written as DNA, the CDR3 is TGCAGTGCTAGTCAGGGGGATTTTGGCAATCAGCCCCAGCATTTT.

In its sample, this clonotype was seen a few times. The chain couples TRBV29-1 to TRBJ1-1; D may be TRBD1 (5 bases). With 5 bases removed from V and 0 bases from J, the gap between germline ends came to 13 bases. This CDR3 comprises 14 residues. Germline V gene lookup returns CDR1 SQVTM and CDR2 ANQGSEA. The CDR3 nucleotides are TGCAGCGTTTCCCCGGGACTCATGAACACTGAAGCTTTCTTT. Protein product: CSVSPGLMNTEAFF.

The CDR3 sequence is CASSPSGNHQPQHF. The CDR3 bases are TGTGCCAGCAGTCCCTCAGGTAACCATCAGCCCCAGCATTTT. This chain links TRBV27 with TRBJ1-5; D gene uncertain. Germline assignment: CDR1 MNHEY and CDR2 SMNVEV (reference sequence). The CDR3 is 14 amino acids. V was trimmed by 5 bases and J by 5 bases, leaving 13 bases between them.

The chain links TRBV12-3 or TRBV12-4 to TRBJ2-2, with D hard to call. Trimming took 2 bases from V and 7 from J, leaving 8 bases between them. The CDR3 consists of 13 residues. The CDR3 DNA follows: TGTGCCAGCAGTTTATTGGGTAACGGGGAGCTGTTTTTT. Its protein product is CASSLLGNGELFF.

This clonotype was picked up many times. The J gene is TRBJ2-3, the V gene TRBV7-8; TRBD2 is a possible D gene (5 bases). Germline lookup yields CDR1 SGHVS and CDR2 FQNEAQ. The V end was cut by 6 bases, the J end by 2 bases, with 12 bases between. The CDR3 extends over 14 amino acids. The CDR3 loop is CASSSRGITDTQYF. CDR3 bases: TGTGCCAGCAGTTCTCGAGGGATCACAGATACGCAGTATTTT.